The 30 T cell receptor beta chains in this list originate from one sample, sequenced in a study of blood T cells in healthy people across ages. Together with a sample-barcoded 5' primer, a J-beta primer mix was included in a second PCR lasting 7 to 11 cycles. TCRdb recomputed calls from the 5' RACE reads with MiXCR, one row per CDR3 protein. Among around 870,000 distinct CDR3 sequences listed, around 26% were seen once. Sequencing input: blood. All receptors derive from a woman older than 75 in good health.

This clonotype came up a few times. This may be a read error, as it is one base from a much larger clone. The rearrangement joins TRBV6-2 or TRBV6-3 to TRBJ2-3; perhaps TRBD1 as D (5 bases). The CDR3 has 15 amino acids. Per the germline V gene, CDR1 is MNHEY and CDR2 is SVGEGT. V was clipped by 4 bases and J by 1 base, with 12 bases between them. Written as DNA, the CDR3 is TGTGCCAGCAGTTGCCAGGACATTGGCACAGATACGCAGTATTTT. The encoded protein is CASSCQDIGTDTQYF.

In this sample, this clonotype turned up many times. The CDR3 nucleotides are TGTGCCAGCAGTGATGCCGGGACTAGCTCCTACAATGAGCAGTTCTTC. This encodes CASSDAGTSSYNEQFF. The chain combines TRBV25-1 with TRBJ2-1; 8 bases match TRBD2. Per germline, CDR1 MGHDK and CDR2 SYGVNS. V was clipped by 3 bases and J by 0 bases; unmatched bases: 4. The CDR3 consists of 16 residues.

The CDR3, as DNA: TGTGCCAGCAGCGCCTCGACAGGGGCCCCCACCTACACCTTC. Protein product: CASSASTGAPTYTF. V and J are TRBV7-8 and TRBJ1-2; TRBD1 agrees at 8 bases. The germline V gene encodes CDR1 SGHVS and CDR2 FQNEAQ. V lost 5 bases to trimming and J lost 10 bases; unmatched junction nucleotides: 12. The CDR3 spans 14 residues.

A few counts support this clonotype. The V call is TRBV6-1, the J call TRBJ2-3; D is possibly TRBD2 (5 bases). The V end was cut by 7 bases, the J end by 3 bases, with 14 bases between. This CDR3 contains 14 residues. Germline V lookup: CDR1 MNHNS, CDR2 SASEGT. The CDR3 spells CASILGPMTDTQYF. The CDR3 DNA reads as TGTGCCAGCATACTAGGCCCCATGACAGATACGCAGTATTTT.

The gene calls are TRBV12-3 or TRBV12-4 and TRBJ2-1, with TRBD1 as a possible D gene (6 bases). The J call may be in error: the DNA end matches TRBJ2-7 better. The CDR3 covers 15 residues. CDR3 sequence: CASSLDRANDNEQYF. In nucleotides, the CDR3 is TGTGCCAGCAGTTTAGACAGGGCGAACGACAATGAGCAGTACTTC.

This clonotype turned up a few times. The J gene is TRBJ1-4, the V gene TRBV18; D unresolved. CDR1 and CDR2 (germline): KGHSH, LQKENI. The CDR3 contains 13 residues. V lost 8 bases and J lost 0, with 7 bases in between. The CDR3 DNA is TGTGCCAGCACACGGACAACTAATGAAAAACTGTTTTTT. It yields the protein CASTRTTNEKLFF.

The V call is TRBV30, the J call TRBJ1-6; D perhaps matches TRBD1 (6 bases). The V end was cut by 7 bases, the J end by 7 bases, with 14 bases between. The CDR3 totals 13 residues. Germline assignment: CDR1 GTSNPN and CDR2 SVGIG (reference sequence). CDR3 region: CAYTGHFNSPLHF. The CDR3 DNA is TGTGCCTACACGGGACACTTCAATTCACCCCTCCACTTT.

The CDR3 nucleotides are TGTGCCAGCAGCCAAGGCCGACTAGCGGGGGTCGGTGAGGAGACCCAGTACTTC. Residues: CASSQGRLAGVGEETQYF. V gene TRBV3-1 combines with J gene TRBJ2-5; 12 nucleotides agree with TRBD2. V gave up 1 base and J gave up 5 bases; unmatched junction bases: 11. The CDR3 length is 18 residues. In germline, CDR1 is LGHDT, CDR2 YNNKEL (reference sequence).

As to this clonotype: A much larger clone differs by one base, so this may be a read error. This rearrangement joins TRBV7-9 to TRBJ2-5, with 8 bases lining up with TRBD1. CDR1 SEHNR and CDR2 FQNEAQ come from the germline V gene (reference sequence). V was pared by 6 bases and J by 5 bases, with 8 bases of the junction left unmatched. There are 14 residues in the CDR3. CDR3 loop: CASRWLQGVETQYF. The DNA for the CDR3 is TGTGCCAGCAGGTGGCTACAGGGGGTGGAGACCCAGTACTTC.

The table lists this clonotype with many counts. The chain is built from TRBV11-2 and TRBJ2-7; 10 bases align to TRBD1. There are 14 residues in the CDR3. V shed 7 bases, J shed 5 bases, and the junction held 8 bases outside the gene matches. The germline gives CDR1 SGHAT, CDR2 FQNNGV. The DNA of the CDR3 is TGTGCCAGCAACAGCTGGGACAGGGGCGACGAGCAGTACTTC. It specifies CASNSWDRGDEQYF.

This clonotype was seen many times. The V gene is TRBV4-3, the J gene TRBJ2-3; the match to TRBD2 covers 7 bases. The J segment lost 0 bases and the V segment lost 2 bases, leaving 8 bases of the junction unmatched. Germline V CDR1 and CDR2: LGHNA, YSLEER. The CDR3 runs to 17 residues. The CDR3 is CASSQSPSGASTDTQYF. The CDR3 DNA reads as TGCGCCAGCAGCCAATCTCCGAGCGGGGCTAGCACAGATACGCAGTATTTT.

A note on this clonotype: One end of the junction does not line up with germline, which may come from a read error. The J gene is TRBJ2-1, the V gene TRBV6-5, with 8 bases lining up with TRBD1. This CDR3 comprises 15 residues. Germline CDR1 and CDR2: MNHEY and SVGAGI. CDR3 region: CTSSYLDRASHEQFF. The CDR3 nucleotides read TGTACCAGCAGTTATCTGGACAGGGCGTCCCATGAGCAGTTCTTC.

The rearrangement joins TRBV5-6 to TRBJ1-2; no reliable D call. The ends were cut back, 0 bases at V and 6 bases at J, with 9 bases in the middle. The CDR3 sequence is 13 residues long. Germline V gives CDR1 SGHDT, CDR2 YYEEEE. CDR3 sequence: CASSLGGYNGYTF. CDR3 nucleotides: TGTGCCAGCAGCTTGGGGGGATATAATGGCTACACCTTC.

The rearrangement links TRBV11-3 to TRBJ2-3; the D is unclear. Germline assignment: CDR1 SGHNT and CDR2 YENEEA. The ends were cut back, 4 bases at V and 2 bases at J, with 13 bases in the middle. The CDR3 runs to 15 residues. The CDR3 reads CASSSRTDLTDTQYF. The CDR3 coding sequence is TGTGCCAGCAGCTCTCGGACGGACCTCACAGATACGCAGTATTTT. Full variable domain (remainder filled in from reference TRBV11-3 and TRBJ2-3): EAGVVQSPRYKIIEKKQPVAFWCNPISGHNTLYWYLQNLGQGPELLIRYENEEAVDDSQLPKDRFSAERLKGVDSTLKIQPAELGDSAVYLCASSSRTDLTDTQYFGPGTRLTVL.

CDR3 in amino acids: CASNEGANTDTQYF. CDR3 in DNA: TGTGCCAGCAACGAGGGGGCCAATACAGATACGCAGTATTTT. J is TRBJ2-3 and V is TRBV9; 7 positions agree with TRBD1. The CDR3 contains 14 residues. Germline CDR1 SGDLS, CDR2 YYNGEE. V trimming: 6 bases; J trimming: 3 bases; junction bases outside the gene matches: 7.

The rearrangement uses TRBV29-1 and TRBJ1-1; 11 bases match TRBD1. The CDR3 consists of 13 residues. Germline V CDR1 and CDR2: SQVTM, ANQGSEA. J lost 3 bases, V lost 6 bases, and 3 bases had no gene match. CDR3 sequence reads: CSVAGQGDTEAFF. CDR3 coding DNA: TGCAGCGTAGCGGGACAGGGGGACACTGAAGCTTTCTTT.

CDR3 residues: CAVRQDSREAFF. DNA of the CDR3: TGTGCCGTCCGCCAGGACAGCCGAGAGGCTTTCTTT. The rearrangement links TRBV25-1 to TRBJ1-1, with a possible D match to TRBD1 (6 bases). The CDR3 runs to 12 residues. CDR1 is MGHDK, CDR2 SYGVNS, per germline. Trimming cost V 11 bases and J 11 bases, with 21 bases left between them.

This clonotype was seen a handful of times. The CDR3 sequence: CSARDSENPPPIGETQYF. CDR3 DNA sequence: TGCAGTGCTAGAGATAGTGAAAATCCCCCCCCAATTGGGGAGACCCAGTACTTC. The J gene is TRBJ2-5, the V gene TRBV20-1; D unresolved. The V gene's germline CDR1 is DFQATT and CDR2 SNEGSKA (reference sequence). The CDR3 runs to 18 residues. The germline V and J ends were trimmed by 0 bases and 5 bases, with 25 bases remaining between them.

This clonotype was detected a few times. This CDR3 is CASSWTDLGANVLTF. The CDR3 region has the DNA TGCGCCAGCAGCTGGACGGATCTTGGGGCCAACGTCCTGACTTTC. The chain recombines TRBV5-1 with TRBJ2-6, with D unresolved. CDR1 SGHRS and CDR2 YFSETQ come from the germline V gene. CDR3 length equals 15 residues. V was clipped by 3 bases and J by 3 bases, with 10 bases between them.

This clonotype was detected once. The chain is built from TRBV12-3 or TRBV12-4 and TRBJ2-3; D is uncertain. Trimming removed 6 bases at V and 0 bases at J, with 10 bases between. This CDR3 is built from 14 residues. CDR3 amino acids: CASSRRPSTDTQYF. The CDR3 DNA is TGTGCCAGCAGCCGAAGACCTAGCACAGATACGCAGTATTTT.

Regarding this clonotype: A much more abundant neighbour one base away suggests this may be a read error. This sequence joins TRBV2 and TRBJ2-7; 7 positions agree with TRBD2. In germline, CDR1 is SNHLY, CDR2 FYNNEI. The J segment lost 12 bases and the V segment lost 10 bases, leaving 27 bases of the junction unmatched. The CDR3 extends over 16 amino acids. The CDR3 region is CANALASGGTQETLYF. The CDR3 bases are TGTGCCAACGCTCTTGCTAGCGGCGGGACCCAAGAGACCCTGTACTTC.

This clonotype was observed at least ten times. CDR3 nucleotides: TGTGCCAGCAGCTCTGGGACTGCCACAGATACGCAGTATTTT. Translation gives CASSSGTATDTQYF. This chain joins TRBV7-2 and TRBJ2-3; weak D call: TRBD2 (6 bases). CDR1 is SGHTA, CDR2 FQGNSA, per germline. The CDR3 loop spans 14 amino acids. V was shortened by 4 bases and J by 2 bases, with 10 bases between the two germline ends. The full variable domain, in which reference TRBV7-2 and TRBJ2-3 provide the parts outside the CDR3, is GAGVSQSPSNKVTEKGKDVELRCDPISGHTALYWYRQSLGQGLEFLIYFQGNSAPDKSGLPSDRFSAERTGGSVSTLTIQRTQQEDSAVYLCASSSGTATDTQYFGPGTRLTVL.

This clonotype was seen ten or more times. The chain uses TRBV5-1 and TRBJ2-7; D is perhaps TRBD1 (5 bases). Trimming took 4 bases from V and 3 from J, leaving 11 bases between them. CDR3 length: 13 residues. Germline V gene lookup returns CDR1 SGHRS and CDR2 YFSETQ. In nucleotides, the CDR3 is TGCGCCAGCAGCCCCATGGACAACTACGAGCAGTACTTC. As protein: CASSPMDNYEQYF. The whole variable domain, remainder taken from reference TRBV5-1 and TRBJ2-7, is KAGVTQTPRYLIKTRGQQVTLSCSPISGHRSVSWYQQTPGQGLQFLFEYFSETQRNKGNFPGRFSGRQFSNSRSEMNVSTLELGDSALYLCASSPMDNYEQYFGPGTRLTVT.

The rearrangement links TRBV20-1 to TRBJ1-1, with TRBD1 identical over 7 bases. This CDR3 region has 12 residues. The germline CDR1 and CDR2 sequences are DFQATT and SNEGSKA (reference sequence). Trimming at V came to 3 bases and at J to 3 bases, leaving 1 base not matched to a gene. For the CDR3, the DNA is TGCAGTGCTAGGCAGGGGGACACTGAAGCTTTCTTT. Its translation is CSARQGDTEAFF.

This clonotype showed up many times. The V gene is TRBV6-5, the J gene TRBJ1-2; the match to TRBD1 covers 12 bases. Germline CDR1 is MNHEY and CDR2 is SVGAGI. The CDR3 has 15 residues. J lost 4 bases, V lost 5 bases, and 5 bases had no gene match. This CDR3 is CASSKGTGGSYGYTF. In DNA, the CDR3 is TGTGCCAGCAGTAAGGGGACAGGGGGCTCCTATGGCTACACCTTC.

This clonotype occurred many times. This chain connects TRBV6-7 to TRBJ2-3, with D possibly matching TRBD1 (5 bases). TRBV6-7 is known as an ORF, though its function is uncertain. The CDR3 is 15 amino acids. Trimming shortened V by 4 bases and J by 2 bases, and 13 bases separated the two germline ends. Here the CDR3 reads CASSSRDSFTDTQYF. CDR3 nucleotides: TGTGCCAGCAGTTCTCGAGACAGTTTCACAGATACGCAGTATTTT.

This clonotype occurred many times. The chain employs TRBV20-1 and TRBJ2-7; 10 nucleotides align to TRBD1. The V gene end was trimmed by 6 bases and the J gene end by 6 bases; junction bases not matched to a gene: 11. The CDR3 runs 14 residues. Germline lookup yields CDR1 DFQATT and CDR2 SNEGSKA (reference sequence). CDR3 sequence: CSADRRTGGGEQYF. CDR3 DNA: TGCAGTGCCGACCGACGGACAGGGGGTGGCGAGCAGTACTTC.

This clonotype came up many times. The rearrangement joins TRBV5-1 to TRBJ2-3; 7 positions agree with TRBD2. The CDR3 has 15 amino acids. V lost 4 bases, J lost 7 bases, and 12 bases stayed unmatched. CDR1 is SGHRS, CDR2 YFSETQ, per germline. This CDR3 reads CASSQGLPSPNTQYF. The CDR3 DNA reads as TGCGCCAGCAGCCAGGGACTACCTTCGCCAAATACGCAGTATTTT.

The V gene is TRBV20-1, the J gene TRBJ2-3; 11 bases are a match to TRBD2. From germline, CDR1 is DFQATT and CDR2 SNEGSKA (reference sequence). The CDR3 contains 13 residues. CDR3: CSDRLAGTDTQYF. CDR3 nucleotides: TGCAGCGATCGACTAGCGGGGACAGATACGCAGTATTTT.

This clonotype was recorded at least ten times. The CDR3 coding sequence is TGTGCCATCGGGACTGCACAAGAGACCCAGTACTTC. Residues: CAIGTAQETQYF. The rearrangement links TRBV10-3 to TRBJ2-5; D is possibly TRBD2 (6 bases). CDR3 length equals 12 residues. Germline V gives CDR1 ENHRY, CDR2 SYGVKD. V was cut by 8 bases and J by 2 bases, with 9 bases left in between.